One sample yielded the 22 T cell receptor beta chains listed below, sequenced in a study of high-grade serous ovarian cancer treatment subgroups. Tumor samples were taken before definitive surgery or chemotherapy. Sequencing was performed with immunoSEQ multiplex PCR; in TCRdb, only in-frame clones are kept and a portion is missing. Altogether thousands of clones are present, approximately 70% being singletons, with the ten largest covering nearly 6%. Sequencing was done on a sample of tumor tissue. Receptor source: a human donor with high-grade serous ovarian cancer.

J is TRBJ2-1 and V is TRBV2, with 8 bases aligning to TRBD2. CDR1 SNHLY and CDR2 FYNNEI come from the germline V gene. The CDR3 totals 16 residues. V dropped 0 bases and J dropped 7; count of bases not matched to a gene: 8. CDR3 residues: CASSEARGEGRNEQFF. The CDR3 bases are TGTGCCAGCAGTGAAGCGCGGGGGGAGGGCCGAAATGAGCAGTTCTTC.

The J gene is TRBJ2-1, the V gene TRBV30; D is perhaps TRBD1 (6 bases). CDR1 GTSNPN and CDR2 SVGIG come from the germline V gene (reference sequence). Trimming shortened V by 2 bases and J by 10 bases, and 12 bases separated the two germline ends. The CDR3 is 12 residues long. CDR3 bases: TGTGCCTGGAGTACCAGGGGTGTGGAGCAGTTCTTC. Translating it yields CAWSTRGVEQFF.

The chain combines TRBV5-6 with TRBJ2-5; D gene unclear. The germline gives CDR1 SGHDT, CDR2 YYEEEE. This CDR3 has 10 amino acids. Deletions cut 7 bases from V and 4 bases from J, with 5 bases between. The CDR3 is CASGRETQYF. The CDR3, as DNA: TGTGCCAGCGGGCGAGAGACCCAGTACTTC.

This clone was detected only a few times. This chain joins TRBV10-3 and TRBJ2-7; 7 bases map to TRBD1. Germline assignment: CDR1 ENHRY and CDR2 SYGVKD. This CDR3 spans 11 amino acids. V dropped 8 bases and J dropped 3; count of bases not matched to a gene: 1. The CDR3 DNA is TGTGCCATCCGGACAGGCTACGAGCAGTACTTC. Translated, it gives CAIRTGYEQYF.

The V gene is TRBV6-1, the J gene TRBJ2-1; D is possibly TRBD2 (6 bases). Trimming cost V 5 bases and J 7 bases, with 9 bases left between them. The CDR3 covers 12 residues. The germline CDR1 and CDR2 sequences are MNHNS and SASEGT. The CDR3 nucleotides are TGTGCCAGCAGTTTGGAGGGGAATGAGCAGTTCTTC. Its protein product is CASSLEGNEQFF.

The V gene is TRBV18, the J gene TRBJ2-7; 7 bases align to TRBD2. CDR1 is KGHSH and CDR2 is LQKENI in the germline V gene. This CDR3 is built from 17 residues. Trimming cost V 6 bases and J 0 bases; bases outside gene matches: 14. The CDR3 sequence: CASSISLAAASSYEQYF. The DNA of the CDR3 is TGTGCCAGCTCGATCTCTCTAGCGGCGGCAAGCTCCTACGAGCAGTACTTC.

This clone is a singleton in its sample. The genes are TRBV30 and TRBJ1-2; TRBD1 might be the D (5 bases). V lost 7 bases, J lost 8 bases, and 17 bases lay in between. Germline-derived CDR1 and CDR2 are GTSNPN and SVGIG (reference sequence). This CDR3 has 12 residues. The CDR3 loop reads CASWLGVEGYTF. As DNA, the CDR3 is TGTGCCTCATGGTTGGGGGTGGAAGGCTACACCTTC.

CDR3 amino acids: CASTLIGLSNQPQHF. CDR3 DNA: TGTGCCAGCACCCTCATCGGGCTTAGCAATCAGCCCCAGCATTTT. The chain is built from TRBV28 and TRBJ1-5, with no clear D. The germline CDR1 and CDR2 sequences are MDHEN and SYDVKM. This CDR3 spans 15 amino acids. The V end lost 7 bases, the J end lost 0 bases, and 13 bases lay between the germline ends. Full variable domain (outside the CDR3, taken from reference TRBV28 and TRBJ1-5): DVKVTQSSRYLVKRTGEKVFLECVQDMDHENMFWYRQDPGLGLRLIYFSYDVKMKEKGDIPEGYSVSREKKERFSLILESASTNQTSMYLCASTLIGLSNQPQHFGDGTRLSIL.

This rearrangement joins TRBV27 to TRBJ2-5, with 7 bases fitting TRBD2. J was trimmed by 4 bases and V by 6 bases; bases with no gene match: 11. Per germline, CDR1 MNHEY and CDR2 SMNVEV (reference sequence). This CDR3 comprises 15 residues. The CDR3 sequence: CASSSWGGIGETQYF. CDR3 nucleotides: TGTGCCAGCAGCTCCTGGGGGGGGATAGGAGAGACCCAGTACTTC.

V is TRBV11-3 and J is TRBJ2-7; TRBD1 agrees at 10 bases. The length of the CDR3 is 13 residues. The junction had 4 bases not matched to a gene; V was cut back by 8 bases and J by 3 bases. CDR1 is SGHNT, CDR2 YENEEA, per germline. As DNA, the CDR3 is TGTGCCAGCCGGGGACAGGGGCGCTACGAGCAGTACTTC. Residues: CASRGQGRYEQYF.

Judged by abundance, this clone is medium-sized (0.01 to 0.1%). The gene calls are TRBV6-5 and TRBJ1-2, with 10 bases aligning to TRBD1. Germline lookup yields CDR1 MNHEY and CDR2 SVGAGI. The junction had 5 bases not matched to a gene; V was cut back by 5 bases and J by 5 bases. The CDR3 is 14 amino acids. Here the CDR3 reads CASSRGTGVYGYTF. The CDR3 nucleotides read TGTGCCAGCAGTCGCGGGACAGGGGTGTATGGCTACACCTTC.

This clone was seen more than once but under ten times. The chain uses TRBV9 and TRBJ1-4, with 9 bases that match TRBD1. CDR3 size: 18 residues. CDR1 is SGDLS, CDR2 YYNGEE, per germline. The V gene end was trimmed by 0 bases and the J gene end by 10 bases; junction bases not matched to a gene: 16. CDR3 bases: TGTGCCAGCAGCGTAGGGGACAGGGTAACGGTTGGTGATGCAAAACTGTTTTTT. Translating it yields CASSVGDRVTVGDAKLFF.

The chain joins TRBV2 to TRBJ2-7; 7 bases line up with TRBD1. After removal of 4 bases from V and 3 bases from J, the junction contained 3 bases not matched to a gene. The CDR3 totals 13 residues. CDR1 and CDR2 from the germline V gene are SNHLY and FYNNEI. The CDR3 region has the DNA TGTGCCAGCAGTGCCTGGGACAGCTACGAGCAGTACTTC. Encoded protein: CASSAWDSYEQYF.

The chain carries TRBV4-1 and TRBJ2-5; D is possibly TRBD2 (6 bases). The ends were cut back, 3 bases at V and 3 bases at J, with 17 bases in the middle. This CDR3 is built from 16 residues. The germline V gene has CDR1 MGHRA and CDR2 YSYEKL. For the CDR3, the DNA is TGCGCCAGCAGCCATCCCCTGGGTAGCGGCGAAGAGACCCAGTACTTC. It encodes CASSHPLGSGEETQYF.

V gene TRBV18 combines with J gene TRBJ1-1; D remains unclear. The germline gives CDR1 KGHSH, CDR2 LQKENI. V lost 3 bases and J lost 1, with 9 bases in between. This CDR3 comprises 14 residues. CDR3 sequence: CASSPLDPNTEAFF. Written as DNA, the CDR3 is TGTGCCAGCTCACCCCTAGACCCGAACACTGAAGCTTTCTTT.

The chain links TRBV19 to TRBJ1-2; 8 bases map to TRBD1. Germline CDR1 is LNHDA and CDR2 is SQIVND (reference sequence). The CDR3 consists of 11 residues. The CDR3 spells CGTGGYYGYTF. The CDR3 DNA sequence: TGTGGCACAGGGGGTTACTATGGCTACACCTTC. The variable domain in full, with the rest retrieved from reference TRBV19 and TRBJ1-2, is DGGITQSPKYLFRKEGQNVTLSCEQNLNHDAMYWYRQDPGQGLRLIYYSQIVNDFQKGDIAEGYSVSREKKESFPLTVTSAQKNPTAFYLCGTGGYYGYTFGSGTRLTVV.

The chain carries TRBV6-1 and TRBJ2-5; TRBD1 agrees at 7 bases. Germline CDR1 is MNHNS and CDR2 is SASEGT. The J segment lost 2 bases and the V segment lost 8 bases, leaving 11 bases of the junction unmatched. The CDR3 loop spans 15 amino acids. The CDR3 sequence is CASSVYPGQQETQYF. DNA of the CDR3: TGTGCCAGCTCTGTATATCCGGGACAGCAAGAGACCCAGTACTTC.

The V gene is TRBV28, the J gene TRBJ2-1; 7 bases agree with TRBD2. Unmatched junction bases numbered 3, after V lost 2 bases and J lost 2 bases. This CDR3 is built from 15 residues. CDR1 MDHEN and CDR2 SYDVKM come from the germline V gene. The CDR3 DNA is TGTGCCAGCAGTTTAGGGGGGAGGGCCTACAATGAGCAGTTCTTC. Amino acids: CASSLGGRAYNEQFF.

The sample holds a few counts of this clone. This chain connects TRBV29-1 to TRBJ1-5, with D perhaps matching TRBD1 (6 bases). The length of the CDR3 is 12 residues. Germline V gene lookup returns CDR1 SQVTM and CDR2 ANQGSEA. V was trimmed by 5 bases and J by 2 bases, leaving 7 bases between them. The CDR3 sequence is CSVRQGNQPQHF. The CDR3 DNA follows: TGCAGCGTTCGACAGGGCAATCAGCCCCAGCATTTT. The complete variable domain, with remaining parts taken from reference TRBV29-1 and TRBJ1-5, reads SAVISQKPSRDICQRGTSLTIQCQVDSQVTMMFWYRQQPGQSLTLIATANQGSEATYESGFVIDKFPISRPNLTFSTLTVSNMSPEDSSIYLCSVRQGNQPQHFGDGTRLSIL.

This clone was counted between two and nine times. The rearrangement joins TRBV21-1 to TRBJ2-2; the table's D call, TRBD1, was not checked against the DNA. TRBV21-1 is classified as a pseudogene. CDR3 size: 18 residues. CDR3: CASSKVEGAVRNTGELFF. As DNA, the CDR3 is TGTGCCAGCAGCAAAGTTGAGGGGGCGGTAAGGAACACCGGGGAGCTGTTTTTT.

This clone was counted once. The gene calls are TRBV5-1 and TRBJ2-2; D call uncertain. The length of the CDR3 is 14 residues. The germline V and J ends were trimmed by 1 base and 0 bases, with 4 bases remaining between them. Germline V gene sequence: CDR1 SGHRS, CDR2 YFSETQ. CDR3 DNA: TGCGCCAGCAGCTTGACACCGAACACCGGGGAGCTGTTTTTT. Protein product: CASSLTPNTGELFF.

This clone is a singleton in its sample. The CDR3 loop reads CASSLAGERGGQPQHF. The CDR3 DNA reads as TGTGCCAGCAGCTTAGCCGGGGAACGGGGGGGTCAGCCCCAGCATTTT. The chain uses TRBV7-8 and TRBJ1-5; D may be TRBD1 (5 bases). The CDR3 runs to 16 residues. V was cut by 0 bases and J by 6 bases, with 15 bases left in between. The germline V gene encodes CDR1 SGHVS and CDR2 FQNEAQ.